The 10 T cell receptor beta chains reported below all come from one sample, sequenced in a study of CD8 T cells in ankylosing spondylitis. TCRdb re-derived calls from the 5' RACE reads in MiXCR, one entry per CDR3 protein. Of roughly 250,000 distinct CDR3 sequences in the sample, approximately 9% were seen once. The specimen was blood, either unsorted or a sorted T cell fraction (not recorded which). These receptor sequences come from a male donor with ankylosing spondylitis or in good health (not recorded which).

This clonotype was counted at least ten times. The chain links TRBV19 to TRBJ2-6, with 9 nucleotides matching TRBD1. The CDR3 is 19 residues long. J was trimmed by 0 bases and V by 0 bases; bases with no gene match: 6. Germline loops: CDR1 LNHDA, CDR2 SQIVND (reference sequence). Here the CDR3 reads CASSIEVGQGHSGANVLTF. The CDR3 coding sequence is TGTGCCAGTAGTATAGAAGTGGGACAGGGCCACTCTGGGGCCAACGTCCTGACTTTC. The variable domain in full, completed from reference TRBV19 and TRBJ2-6, reads DGGITQSPKYLFRKEGQNVTLSCEQNLNHDAMYWYRQDPGQGLRLIYYSQIVNDFQKGDIAEGYSVSREKKESFPLTVTSAQKNPTAFYLCASSIEVGQGHSGANVLTFGAGSRLTVL.

This clonotype was observed many times. The V call is TRBV5-4, the J call TRBJ2-1; D gene uncertain. Germline V gives CDR1 SGHNT, CDR2 YYREEE (reference sequence). The CDR3 sequence is 12 residues long. V was cut by 5 bases and J by 0 bases, with 3 bases left in between. CDR3 DNA: TGTGCCAGCAGTATCTCCTACAATGAGCAGTTCTTC. Amino acids: CASSISYNEQFF. The full variable domain, rest sourced from reference TRBV5-4 and TRBJ2-1, is ETGVTQSPTHLIKTRGQQVTLRCSSQSGHNTVSWYQQALGQGPQFIFQYYREEENGRGNFPPRFSGLQFPNYSSELNVNALELDDSALYLCASSISYNEQFFGPGTRLTVL.

There are many counts of this clonotype. This chain joins TRBV10-3 and TRBJ1-5; D is ambiguous. Germline V gene sequence: CDR1 ENHRY, CDR2 SYGVKD. This CDR3 region has 13 residues. Trimming cost V 10 bases and J 0 bases, with 10 bases left between them. The CDR3 loop reads CARVVYSNQPQHF. In DNA, the CDR3 is TGTGCCAGGGTGGTCTATAGCAATCAGCCCCAGCATTTT.

This clonotype was observed at least ten times. This chain joins TRBV5-1 and TRBJ2-7; tentative D call: TRBD2 (6 bases). V lost 4 bases to trimming and J lost 0 bases, with 17 bases between them. The CDR3 totals 16 residues. Germline-derived CDR1 and CDR2 are SGHRS and YFSETQ. The CDR3 is CASSGGLFPTSYEQYF. The CDR3 region has the DNA TGCGCCAGCAGCGGGGGACTTTTCCCGACCTCCTACGAGCAGTACTTC. The full variable domain, with the rest looked up from reference TRBV5-1 and TRBJ2-7, is KAGVTQTPRYLIKTRGQQVTLSCSPISGHRSVSWYQQTPGQGLQFLFEYFSETQRNKGNFPGRFSGRQFSNSRSEMNVSTLELGDSALYLCASSGGLFPTSYEQYFGPGTRLTVT.

This clonotype was counted at least ten times. The J gene is TRBJ1-2, the V gene TRBV6-1, with 8 positions matching TRBD1. From germline, CDR1 is MNHNS and CDR2 SASEGT. V shed 2 bases and J 3 bases; nucleotides not matched to a gene: 8. The CDR3 consists of 16 residues. CDR3 coding DNA: TGTGCCAGCAGTGAATCGGGCCAGGGGGCTTACTATGGCTACACCTTC. Residues: CASSESGQGAYYGYTF.

This clonotype was picked up many times. The chain is built from TRBV29-1 and TRBJ2-7; 7 bases line up with TRBD1. Germline values: CDR1 SQVTM, CDR2 ANQGSEA. The ends lost 5 bases at V and 4 bases at J; junction bases unmatched: 11. This CDR3 is 14 amino acids long. In DNA, the CDR3 is TGCAGCGTTCAGGGCGGACAGGCGGTATACGAGCAGTACTTC. Translating it yields CSVQGGQAVYEQYF.

The chain joins TRBV20-1 to TRBJ2-5; D unresolved. This CDR3 is 10 amino acids long. Looked up from germline, CDR1 is DFQATT and CDR2 is SNEGSKA (reference sequence). V gave up 4 bases and J gave up 5 bases, with 5 bases separating them. The chain's CDR3 is CSAISETQYF. CDR3 sequence (DNA): TGCAGTGCTATAAGCGAGACCCAGTACTTC.

At least ten counts were recorded for this clonotype. This sequence joins TRBV6-1 and TRBJ2-1; 9 positions agree with TRBD1. Germline CDR1 and CDR2: MNHNS and SASEGT. The length of the CDR3 is 12 residues. The ends lost 11 bases at V and 4 bases at J; junction bases unmatched: 3. CDR3 sequence reads: CAGDRGYNEQFF. CDR3 bases: TGTGCCGGAGACAGGGGGTACAATGAGCAGTTCTTC.

This sequence joins TRBV11-1 and TRBJ1-4; D is unclear. Germline assignment: CDR1 SGHAT and CDR2 FQDESV (reference sequence). CDR3 length: 18 residues. Trimming stripped 5 bases from V and 0 bases from J, with 19 bases between. The CDR3 DNA is TGTGCCAGCAGCCCTCCGGTTTGGCAGAAGACAACTAATGAAAAACTGTTTTTT. Protein sequence: CASSPPVWQKTTNEKLFF. The full variable domain, rest sourced from reference TRBV11-1 and TRBJ1-4, is EAEVAQSPRYKITEKSQAVAFWCDPISGHATLYWYRQILGQGPELLVQFQDESVVDDSQLPKDRFSAERLKGVDSTLKIQPAELGDSAMYLCASSPPVWQKTTNEKLFFGSGTQLSVL.

The V gene is TRBV7-2, the J gene TRBJ1-3; possibly TRBD1 for D (5 bases). The CDR3 length is 15 residues. CDR1 and CDR2 (germline): SGHTA, FQGNSA. V lost 6 bases, J lost 1 base, and 13 bases lay in between. The CDR3 nucleotides read TGTGCCAGCAGTTCCACTTCAGGGTCTGGAAACACCATATATTTT. It specifies CASSSTSGSGNTIYF.